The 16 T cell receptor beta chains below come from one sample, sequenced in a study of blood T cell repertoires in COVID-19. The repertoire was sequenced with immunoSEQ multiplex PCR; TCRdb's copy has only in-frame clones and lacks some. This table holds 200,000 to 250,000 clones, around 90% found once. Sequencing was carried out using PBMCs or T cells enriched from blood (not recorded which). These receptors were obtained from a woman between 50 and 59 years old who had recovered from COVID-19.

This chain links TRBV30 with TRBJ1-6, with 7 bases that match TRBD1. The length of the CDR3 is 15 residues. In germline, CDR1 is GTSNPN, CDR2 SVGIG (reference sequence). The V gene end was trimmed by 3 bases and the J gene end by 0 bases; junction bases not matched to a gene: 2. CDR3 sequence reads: CAWSGDSSYNSPLHF. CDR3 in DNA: TGTGCCTGGAGCGGGGACAGCTCCTATAATTCACCCCTCCACTTT.

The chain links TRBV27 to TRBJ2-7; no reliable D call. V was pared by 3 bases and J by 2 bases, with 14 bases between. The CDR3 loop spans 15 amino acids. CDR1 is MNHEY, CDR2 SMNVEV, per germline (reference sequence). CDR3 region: CASSFSVSIPYEQYF. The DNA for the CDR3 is TGTGCCAGCAGTTTCTCCGTCAGTATCCCCTACGAGCAGTACTTC.

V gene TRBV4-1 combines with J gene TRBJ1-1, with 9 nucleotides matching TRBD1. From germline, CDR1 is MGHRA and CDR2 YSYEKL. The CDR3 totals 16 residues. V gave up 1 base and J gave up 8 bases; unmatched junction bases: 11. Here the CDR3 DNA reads TGCGCCAGCAGCCAAGCTCGCACAGGGGGCATTTTCGAAGCTTTCTTT. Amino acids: CASSQARTGGIFEAFF.

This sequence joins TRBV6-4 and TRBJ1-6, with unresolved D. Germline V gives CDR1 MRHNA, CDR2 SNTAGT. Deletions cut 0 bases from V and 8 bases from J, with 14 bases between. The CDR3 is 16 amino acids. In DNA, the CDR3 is TGTGCCAGCAGTGACTCGGAGGGTAAACCGGATTCACCCCTCCACTTT. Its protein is CASSDSEGKPDSPLHF.

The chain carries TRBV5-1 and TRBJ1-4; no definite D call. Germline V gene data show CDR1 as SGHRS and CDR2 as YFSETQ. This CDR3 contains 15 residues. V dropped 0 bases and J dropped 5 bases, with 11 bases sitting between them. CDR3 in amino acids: CASSLGWQKNEKLFF. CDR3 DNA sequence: TGCGCCAGCAGCTTGGGGTGGCAGAAGAATGAAAAACTGTTTTTT.

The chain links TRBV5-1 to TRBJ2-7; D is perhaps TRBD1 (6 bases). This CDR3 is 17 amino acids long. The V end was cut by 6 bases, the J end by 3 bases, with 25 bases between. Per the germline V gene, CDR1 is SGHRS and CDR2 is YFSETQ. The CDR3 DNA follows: TGCGCCAGCACACACGGGTCCCACAGGGAATTTGGCTACGAGCAGTACTTC. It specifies CASTHGSHREFGYEQYF. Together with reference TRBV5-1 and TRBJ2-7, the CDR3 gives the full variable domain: KAGVTQTPRYLIKTRGQQVTLSCSPISGHRSVSWYQQTPGQGLQFLFEYFSETQRNKGNFPGRFSGRQFSNSRSEMNVSTLELGDSALYLCASTHGSHREFGYEQYFGPGTRLTVT.

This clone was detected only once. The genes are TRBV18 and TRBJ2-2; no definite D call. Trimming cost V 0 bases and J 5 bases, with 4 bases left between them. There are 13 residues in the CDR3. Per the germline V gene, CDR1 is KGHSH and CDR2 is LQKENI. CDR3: CASSPPTTGELFF. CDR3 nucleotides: TGTGCCAGCTCACCACCAACTACCGGGGAGCTGTTTTTT.

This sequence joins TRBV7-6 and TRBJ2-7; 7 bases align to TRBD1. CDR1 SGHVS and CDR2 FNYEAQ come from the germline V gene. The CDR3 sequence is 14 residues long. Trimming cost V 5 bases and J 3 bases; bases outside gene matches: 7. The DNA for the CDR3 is TGTGCCAGCAGCGCTACGGGACAGCTCTACGAGCAGTACTTC. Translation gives CASSATGQLYEQYF.

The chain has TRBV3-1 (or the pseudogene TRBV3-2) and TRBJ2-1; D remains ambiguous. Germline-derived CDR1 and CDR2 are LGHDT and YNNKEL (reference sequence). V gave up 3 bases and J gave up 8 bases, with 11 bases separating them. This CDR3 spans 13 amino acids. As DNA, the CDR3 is TGTGCCAGCAGCCATGTAAGCGTCGATGAGCAGTTCTTC. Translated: CASSHVSVDEQFF.

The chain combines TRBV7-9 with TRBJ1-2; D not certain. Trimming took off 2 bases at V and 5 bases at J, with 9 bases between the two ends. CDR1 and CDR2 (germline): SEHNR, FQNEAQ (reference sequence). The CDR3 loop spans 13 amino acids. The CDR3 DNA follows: TGTGCCAGCAGCTTACCCGATACTTATGGCTACACCTTC. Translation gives CASSLPDTYGYTF.

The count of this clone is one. Here the CDR3 DNA reads TGCGCCAGCAGCCAAGGCCCCCGGGTGCGAGATACGCAGTATTTT. Translated: CASSQGPRVRDTQYF. V is TRBV4-1 and J is TRBJ2-3; the D is unclear. Trimming removed 1 base from V and 5 bases from J, with 13 bases in between. This CDR3 contains 15 residues. The germline V gene encodes CDR1 MGHRA and CDR2 YSYEKL.

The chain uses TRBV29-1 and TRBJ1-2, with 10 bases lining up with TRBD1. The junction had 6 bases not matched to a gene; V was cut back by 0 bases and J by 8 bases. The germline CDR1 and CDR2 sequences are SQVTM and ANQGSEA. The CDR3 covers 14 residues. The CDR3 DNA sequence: TGCAGCGTTGAAGACCCGGGACAGGGGAACGGCTACACCTTC. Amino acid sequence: CSVEDPGQGNGYTF.

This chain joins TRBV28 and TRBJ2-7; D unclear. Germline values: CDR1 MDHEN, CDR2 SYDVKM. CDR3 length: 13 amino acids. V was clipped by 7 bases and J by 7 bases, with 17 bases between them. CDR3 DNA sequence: TGTGCCAGCACCACCAACGTTTTCGGGGAGCAGTACTTC. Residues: CASTTNVFGEQYF.

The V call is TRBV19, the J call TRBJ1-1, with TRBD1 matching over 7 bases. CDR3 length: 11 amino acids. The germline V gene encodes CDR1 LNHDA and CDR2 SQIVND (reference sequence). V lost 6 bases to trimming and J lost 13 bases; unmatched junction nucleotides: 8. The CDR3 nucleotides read TGTGCCAGTAGAACAGGGGCGGTTGGTTTCTTT. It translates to CASRTGAVGFF.

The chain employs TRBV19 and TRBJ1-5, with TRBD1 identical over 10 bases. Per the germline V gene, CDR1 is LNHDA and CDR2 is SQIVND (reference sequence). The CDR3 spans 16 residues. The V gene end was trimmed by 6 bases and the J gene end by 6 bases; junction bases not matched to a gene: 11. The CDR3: CASRFVGTGVVQPQHF. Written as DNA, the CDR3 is TGTGCCAGTAGATTTGTGGGGACAGGGGTGGTTCAGCCCCAGCATTTT.

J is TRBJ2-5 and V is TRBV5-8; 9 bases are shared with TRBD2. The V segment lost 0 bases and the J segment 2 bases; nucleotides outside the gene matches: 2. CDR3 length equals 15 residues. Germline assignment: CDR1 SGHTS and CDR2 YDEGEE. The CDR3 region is CASSLGLAVQETQYF. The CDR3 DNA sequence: TGTGCCAGCAGCTTGGGACTAGCGGTGCAAGAGACCCAGTACTTC.